This T cell receptor (beta chain) was sequenced for a study of blood T cell repertoires in COVID-19 (dated by TCRdb to 2019 to 2021). About the full investigation: Collaborator samples came from the United States, Italy and Spain and covered acute and convalescent phases of COVID-19. Where available, HLA class I and class II types were obtained from metadata supplied by the sample provider rather than from assay-based typing. Sample metadata almost always included a de-identified subject ID, COVID-19 status, age in years and sex. A freely available public database, intended as a resource for researchers studying the immune response to SARS-CoV-2, is where the repertoires were released. The prospective study material was composed of cDNA or gDNA derived from T cells, B-cell-depleted T cells, or PBMCs. Samples came from the ongoing ImmuneRACE study (first 160 participants) plus 1,254 subjects from 6 global collaborators. Deeply sampled blood TCRbeta repertoires from subjects exposed to, actively infected with, or recovered from COVID-19 were included in the dataset. Results the study describes overall, beyond this receptor: The amount of clinical and demographic metadata varied by source and participant and was provided uncurated.

TCRbeta CDR3 regions were amplified from genomic DNA using the immunoSEQ Assay, a bias-controlled multiplex PCR. As for the authors' bioinformatics: The number of nucleated cells in each sample was estimated by amplification of reference gene primers within the assay. To quantify the absolute abundance of each unique TCRbeta CDR3 rearrangement, sequence reads were collapsed and filtered. For each sample, productive Simpson clonality was calculated as the square root of Simpson's diversity index over productive rearrangements. What TCRdb holds here is the immuneACCESS table cut down to in-frame rearrangements. Part of the clones is not present; checked against another copy, under half of the missing clones reflect an unresolved V gene, and the others are unexplained. V and J calls and clone size are copied from that table; D and trimming were computed from the DNA. This sample has 140,000 to 150,000 clones in its table, and 88% of those were observed once. The ten biggest clones cover 2.5% to 3% of the sample.

One collaborating source in Seattle enrolled patients during active infection and followed them longitudinally through the course of disease. The collaborating institutions used their own protocols to collect whole blood in K2EDTA tubes. For TCRbeta analysis, collaborators shipped samples in one of three forms: frozen whole blood, isolated PBMCs, or DNA extracted from either of those sample types. Looking up the germline V gene (reference sequence) yields CDR1 GTSNPN and CDR2 SVGIG. V trim: 2 bases; J trim: 1 base; unmatched bases: 5. The CDR3 spans 15 residues, from the cysteine through the phenylalanine. The DNA shown is the 45-base CDR3, in frame from base 1. As to this clone: Which antigen it targets is not known. No qualities accompany the bases; no much larger clone lies one base away.

Sequencing was carried out using peripheral blood. Recombination joined TRBV30 with TRBJ2-3, and 8 bases in between align with TRBD1. The receptor was isolated from a human donor with COVID-19, enrolled during active disease. The donor label of this sample is uncertain. The CDR3 region reads CAWSPRQGRTDTQYF. The DNA sequence is as follows: TGTGCCTGGAGTCCTCGACAGGGGCGCACAGATACGCAGTATTTT. The CDR3 plus the reference TRBV30 and TRBJ2-3 genes for the other parts give the full variable domain: SQTIHQWPATLVQPVGSPLSLECTVEGTSNPNLYWYRQAAGRGLQLLFYSVGIGQISSEVPQNLSASRPQDRQFILSSKKLLLSDSGFYLCAWSPRQGRTDTQYFGPGTRLTVL.